This T cell receptor beta chain was identified in a study of neurological immune-mediated disorders. About the research overall: Secondary progressive disease was present in 3, and relapsing-remitting disease in roughly 30, of the roughly 34 multiple sclerosis patients.

Study-level results: A possible signature was seen in one related-CDR3 cluster, into which phylogenetic grouping placed the repertoires of 18 of 34 multiple sclerosis patients.

This clonotype was seen repeatedly, ten times or more. Its cognate antigen is unknown. Unsorted libraries were prepared from 2 million PBMCs held at -80 C. Per the germline V gene, CDR1 is MNHEY and CDR2 is SVGEGT. The V and J ends lost 5 bases and 3 bases, in that order; junction bases with no gene match: 11. The CDR3 is 16 residues long. The cDNA was synthesized by 5'RACE incorporating 10-nucleotide random UMIs. Each CDR3 protein is one row after TCRdb ran MiXCR on the 5' RACE reads. Among 25,000 to 35,000 distinct CDR3 sequences listed, approximately 1.5% were seen once. J is TRBJ1-1 and V is TRBV6-2 or TRBV6-3, with 8 bases that match TRBD1. The source of this sequence is a woman in her thirties with multiple sclerosis. Sequencing was done on a sample of PBMCs. CDR3: CASSPFRGPGDTEAFF. The DNA for the CDR3 is TGTGCCAGCAGTCCCTTCAGGGGGCCGGGGGACACTGAAGCTTTCTTT.